The 16 T cell receptor beta chains given below trace back to one sample, sequenced in a study of blood T cells in healthy people across ages. The authors ran a second PCR of about 6 to 11 cycles using a sample-barcoded 5' primer and a J-beta primer mix. TCRdb re-derived calls from the 5' RACE reads in MiXCR, one entry per CDR3 protein. There are 650,000 to 800,000 distinct CDR3 sequences in the sample; roughly 44% occur only once, and about 21% lies in the top ten. Source material: blood. The receptors originated from a man aged 55 to 70 in good health.

Comment on this clonotype: One base away lies a much larger clone, so this may be a sequencing read error. The J gene is TRBJ1-5, the V gene TRBV7-8; no definite D call. Germline V gives CDR1 SGHVS, CDR2 FQNEAQ. V dropped 1 base and J dropped 4 bases, with 11 bases sitting between them. The CDR3 consists of 15 residues. The CDR3 DNA is TGTGCCAGCAGCTTAGTTGGCCAGAGAAATCAGCCCCAGCATTTT. This sequence encodes CASSLVGQRNQPQHF.

This clonotype was observed a handful of times. A much more abundant neighbour one base away suggests this may be a read error. This sequence joins TRBV7-2 and TRBJ2-5; D is unclear. With the DNA end fitting TRBJ2-1 better, the J assignment may be wrong. CDR3 length: 16 residues. CDR1 is SGHTA and CDR2 is FQGNSA in the germline V gene. CDR3 protein: CASSVRGTANGETQFF. DNA of the CDR3: TGTGCCAGCAGCGTAAGAGGCACGGCAAACGGAGAGACCCAGTTCTTC.

The chain employs TRBV20-1 and TRBJ2-5; D uncertain. The ends were cut back, 0 bases at V and 9 bases at J, with 14 bases in the middle. The CDR3 has 13 amino acids. Germline lookup yields CDR1 DFQATT and CDR2 SNEGSKA (reference sequence). The CDR3 loop is CSARDSESRAQYF. The DNA for the CDR3 is TGCAGTGCTAGAGATTCGGAATCACGGGCCCAGTACTTC.

A single count supports this clonotype. The rearrangement joins TRBV12-3 or TRBV12-4 to TRBJ2-2; 7 nucleotides line up with TRBD2. The junction had 9 bases not matched to a gene; V was cut back by 7 bases and J by 4 bases. This CDR3 comprises 15 residues. CDR3 nucleotide sequence: TGTGCCAGCACCCCAGGACTAGAGGGCACCGGGGAGCTGTTTTTT. Translation: CASTPGLEGTGELFF.

This clonotype was detected only a few times. The CDR3 reads CATTRGSKNIQYF. CDR3 DNA sequence: TGTGCCACAACCAGGGGTAGCAAAAACATTCAGTACTTC. The J gene is TRBJ2-4, the V gene TRBV11-2, with a possible D match to TRBD1 (6 bases). The germline CDR1 and CDR2 sequences are SGHAT and FQNNGV. This CDR3 is built from 13 residues. The V and J ends lost 10 bases and 3 bases respectively, with 13 bases between them.

The CDR3 nucleotides are TGTGCCAGCAGCGGCGGGGGATTCTACAATGAGCAGTTCTTC. Amino acids: CASSGGGFYNEQFF. The chain uses TRBV9 and TRBJ2-1, with 7 bases matching TRBD2. Per the germline V gene, CDR1 is SGDLS and CDR2 is YYNGEE. Losses at the gene ends were 3 bases for V and 3 bases for J; bases not matched to a gene: 3. The length of the CDR3 is 14 residues.

The rearrangement links TRBV7-2 to TRBJ1-1; TRBD1 is a possible D gene (6 bases). Trimming took off 5 bases at V and 1 base at J, with 11 bases between the two ends. This CDR3 has 14 amino acids. Per germline, CDR1 SGHTA and CDR2 FQGNSA. The chain's CDR3 is CASSPPDRNTEAFF. CDR3 nucleotide sequence: TGTGCCAGCAGCCCCCCGGACAGGAACACTGAAGCTTTCTTT.

The chain joins TRBV12-3 or TRBV12-4 to TRBJ2-5, with 8 bases identical to TRBD2. The CDR3 has 14 amino acids. V was pared by 6 bases and J by 7 bases, with 10 bases of the junction left unmatched. The CDR3 region is CASSRGLVGGTQYF. CDR3 DNA: TGTGCCAGCAGCCGGGGACTAGTCGGCGGGACCCAGTACTTC.

In this sample, this clonotype turned up a few times. The chain links TRBV3-1 to TRBJ2-5; TRBD2 agrees at 12 bases. Germline V gene sequence: CDR1 LGHDT, CDR2 YNNKEL (reference sequence). There are 16 residues in the CDR3. The ends lost 4 bases at V and 2 bases at J; junction bases unmatched: 5. CDR3 sequence: CASSRRTSGAQETQYF. CDR3 nucleotides: TGTGCCAGCAGCCGCAGGACTAGCGGGGCACAAGAGACCCAGTACTTC.

The chain couples TRBV7-2 to TRBJ1-1; TRBD1 aligns across 7 bases. The CDR3 runs to 14 residues. The junction had 5 bases not matched to a gene; V was cut back by 0 bases and J by 7 bases. Per the germline V gene, CDR1 is SGHTA and CDR2 is FQGNSA. CDR3: CASSLATGLVEAFF. The CDR3 coding sequence is TGTGCCAGCAGCTTAGCGACAGGGTTGGTTGAAGCTTTCTTT.

The chain couples TRBV3-1 to TRBJ1-1; D unclear. Trimming took 5 bases from V and 2 from J, leaving 21 bases between them. The CDR3 totals 17 residues. CDR1 LGHDT and CDR2 YNNKEL come from the germline V gene (reference sequence). The DNA of the CDR3 is TGTGCCAGCAGCTTCGCACCTGCCACCGGTCGTAACACTGAAGCTTTCTTT. Translating gives CASSFAPATGRNTEAFF.

The chain couples TRBV6-1 to TRBJ2-5; 11 bases match TRBD1. The DNA matches TRBJ2-7 better at its end, which makes the J call doubtful. The V gene's germline CDR1 is MNHNS and CDR2 SASEGT. The CDR3 runs 13 residues. The CDR3 DNA reads as TGTGCCAGCAGAGGGACAGGGGGGTTCGAGCAGTACTTC. Its translation: CASRGTGGFEQYF.

This chain uses TRBV7-6 with TRBJ2-1, with 14 bases matching TRBD2. This CDR3 is 16 amino acids long. Germline CDR1 is SGHVS and CDR2 is FNYEAQ. Germline trimming cut 4 bases from V and 10 bases from J; bases unmatched to any gene: 9. CDR3 sequence: CASSSLTSGGAGEQFF. The CDR3 DNA follows: TGTGCCAGCAGCTCCCTGACTAGCGGGGGGGCAGGGGAGCAGTTCTTC. The full variable domain, in which reference TRBV7-6 and TRBJ2-1 provide the parts outside the CDR3, is GAGVSQSPRYKVTKRGQDVALRCDPISGHVSLYWYRQALGQGPEFLTYFNYEAQQDKSGLPNDRFSAERPEGSISTLTIQRTEQRDSAMYRCASSSLTSGGAGEQFFGPGTRLTVL.

This clonotype occurred a few times. V and J are TRBV12-3 or TRBV12-4 and TRBJ2-7; 7 positions agree with TRBD1. The CDR3 loop spans 12 amino acids. J was trimmed by 3 bases and V by 8 bases; bases with no gene match: 4. CDR3 amino acids: CASGQDDYEQYF. The CDR3 DNA reads as TGTGCCAGCGGACAGGATGACTACGAGCAGTACTTC.

A few counts support this clonotype. This chain uses TRBV7-2 with TRBJ2-5, with D perhaps assigned TRBD1 or TRBD2 (5 bases each). Deletions cut 5 bases from V and 11 bases from J, with 15 bases between. The CDR3 is 12 residues long. Per the germline V gene, CDR1 is SGHTA and CDR2 is FQGNSA. In nucleotides, the CDR3 is TGTGCCAGCAGCCTGCAGGGCTGGGGGCAGTACTTC. It specifies CASSLQGWGQYF.

In this sample, this clonotype turned up a few times. The V call is TRBV11-2, the J call TRBJ2-1; 8 bases are shared with TRBD2. Per germline, CDR1 SGHAT and CDR2 FQNNGV. J gave up 7 bases and V 10 bases, and 3 bases lay outside the gene matches. The CDR3 sequence is 11 residues long. The CDR3 spells CATGGTNEQFF. CDR3 DNA: TGTGCCACGGGGGGGACGAATGAGCAGTTCTTC.